The 19 T cell receptor beta chains below come from one sample, sequenced in a study of T cell clones after liver transplantation. Sequenced by immunoSEQ multiplex PCR; TCRdb stores in-frame clones only, minus some. The profile shows about 20,000 clones, approximately 80% of them singletons. The sample consisted of CD8+ T cells from blood, taken about 56 months after liver transplant. Receptors were obtained from a human patient who received a liver transplant. Some of the T cells may derive from the graft donor.

The chain combines TRBV27 with TRBJ2-6; D is undetermined. Germline CDR1 MNHEY, CDR2 SMNVEV (reference sequence). There are 20 residues in the CDR3. Trimming took off 0 bases at V and 0 bases at J, with 18 bases between the two ends. This CDR3 reads CASSLSFVISKGSGANVLTF. CDR3 bases: TGTGCCAGCAGTTTATCGTTCGTTATTTCTAAGGGCTCTGGGGCCAACGTCCTGACTTTC.

The chain has TRBV6-1 and TRBJ2-3; perhaps D is TRBD1 or TRBD2 (6 bases each). This CDR3 has 15 residues. Germline loops: CDR1 MNHNS, CDR2 SASEGT. Trimming pared 7 bases from V and 4 bases from J, leaving 18 bases between. Written as DNA, the CDR3 is TGTGCCAGCACCTCTAAGGGGGGCCCGGCAGATACGCAGTATTTT. The encoded protein is CASTSKGGPADTQYF.

The chain has TRBV7-6 and TRBJ1-2, with 8 positions matching TRBD1. The V gene's germline CDR1 is SGHVS and CDR2 FNYEAQ. The V segment lost 5 bases and the J segment 4 bases; nucleotides outside the gene matches: 6. The CDR3 is 14 amino acids. CDR3 sequence reads: CASSHGQGGYGYTF. The CDR3 DNA follows: TGTGCCAGCAGCCACGGACAGGGAGGCTATGGCTACACCTTC.

The chain has TRBV4-1 and TRBJ2-1; D uncertain. CDR3 length: 14 residues. Trimming removed 3 bases from V and 0 bases from J, with 6 bases in between. Per the germline V gene, CDR1 is MGHRA and CDR2 is YSYEKL. CDR3 sequence reads: CASSQYLSYNEQFF. CDR3 sequence (DNA): TGCGCCAGCAGCCAGTATCTCTCCTACAATGAGCAGTTCTTC.

This clone was detected only a few times. V and J are TRBV27 and TRBJ1-4; D unclear. The CDR3 has 14 residues. The V end lost 3 bases, the J end lost 3 bases, and 8 bases lay between the germline ends. Germline values: CDR1 MNHEY, CDR2 SMNVEV (reference sequence). Here the CDR3 reads CASSFLRANEKLFF. DNA of the CDR3: TGTGCCAGCAGTTTCTTAAGAGCTAATGAAAAACTGTTTTTT.

J is TRBJ2-7 and V is TRBV14, with 7 bases aligning to TRBD1. The length of the CDR3 is 13 residues. The germline gives CDR1 SGHDN, CDR2 FVKESK. V trimming: 9 bases; J trimming: 6 bases; junction bases outside the gene matches: 11. CDR3 sequence (DNA): TGTGCCAGACCAAACAGGGGATCGAGCGAGCAGTACTTC. This sequence encodes CARPNRGSSEQYF.

The rearrangement uses TRBV4-2 and TRBJ1-1; no clear D gene. The V end was cut by 5 bases, the J end by 1 base, with 8 bases between. The CDR3 spans 13 residues. The germline CDR1 and CDR2 sequences are LGHNA and YNFKEQ. In nucleotides, the CDR3 is TGTGCCAGCAGCATGGGGAAGAACACTGAAGCTTTCTTT. Amino acid sequence: CASSMGKNTEAFF.

The chain links TRBV5-4 to TRBJ2-7; D is uncertain. The V and J ends lost 3 bases and 4 bases respectively, with 5 bases between them. Germline V lookup: CDR1 SGHNT, CDR2 YYREEE (reference sequence). CDR3 size: 11 residues. The DNA for the CDR3 is TGTGCCAGCAGCTCAGGATACGAGCAGTACTTC. The encoded protein is CASSSGYEQYF. The full variable domain, in which reference TRBV5-4 and TRBJ2-7 provide the parts outside the CDR3, is ETGVTQSPTHLIKTRGQQVTLRCSSQSGHNTVSWYQQALGQGPQFIFQYYREEENGRGNFPPRFSGLQFPNYSSELNVNALELDDSALYLCASSSGYEQYFGPGTRLTVT.

Within the sample, this clone is large. The gene calls are TRBV5-6 and TRBJ1-2, with D perhaps matching TRBD1 (6 bases). In germline, CDR1 is SGHDT, CDR2 YYEEEE. The CDR3 is 16 amino acids. The V gene lost 3 bases and the J gene lost 4 bases, with 19 bases spanning the gap. In DNA, the CDR3 is TGTGCCAGCAGCTCGGGGCGGTTCGGGGGCGGCTATGGCTACACCTTC. Translating gives CASSSGRFGGGYGYTF.

This clone occurred a few times. CDR3 amino acids: CASSQHYEQYF. The CDR3 DNA sequence: TGCGCCAGCAGCCAACATTACGAGCAGTACTTC. This chain links TRBV4-1 with TRBJ2-7; D unclear. Germline CDR1 reads MGHRA; CDR2 reads YSYEKL. The CDR3 runs 11 residues. Trimming took off 2 bases at V and 4 bases at J, with 3 bases between the two ends.

This sequence joins TRBV2 and TRBJ1-2; possibly TRBD1 for D (6 bases). Germline lookup yields CDR1 SNHLY and CDR2 FYNNEI. CDR3 length: 13 residues. V lost 9 bases and J 2 bases, leaving 13 bases between the germline ends. CDR3 sequence: CARSDSLNYGYTF. The CDR3 DNA sequence: TGTGCCAGATCGGACAGCTTAAACTATGGCTACACCTTC.

The chain links TRBV7-9 to TRBJ1-2, with 7 bases aligning to TRBD1. Looked up from germline, CDR1 is SEHNR and CDR2 is FQNEAQ (reference sequence). The J segment lost 7 bases and the V segment lost 1 base, leaving 6 bases of the junction unmatched. The CDR3 runs 14 residues. The CDR3 here is CASSLGPGQIGYTF. Written as DNA, the CDR3 is TGTGCCAGCAGCTTAGGACCGGGACAGATTGGCTACACCTTC. The whole variable domain, remainder taken from reference TRBV7-9 and TRBJ1-2, is DTGVSQNPRHKITKRGQNVTFRCDPISEHNRLYWYRQTLGQGPEFLTYFQNEAQLEKSRLLSDRFSAERPKGSFSTLEIQRTEQGDSAMYLCASSLGPGQIGYTFGSGTRLTVV.

This clone has just one count. This chain joins TRBV27 and TRBJ2-3; D is undetermined. V dropped 5 bases and J dropped 2 bases, with 5 bases sitting between them. This CDR3 region has 12 residues. Germline-derived CDR1 and CDR2 are MNHEY and SMNVEV (reference sequence). CDR3 sequence (DNA): TGTGCCAGCAGTCCCACCACAGATACGCAGTATTTT. This translates into CASSPTTDTQYF.

The chain carries TRBV28 and TRBJ2-5; D gene uncertain. From germline, CDR1 is MDHEN and CDR2 SYDVKM. CDR3 length: 13 amino acids. Trimming cost V 2 bases and J 3 bases, with 7 bases left between them. The CDR3 loop is CASSLGDEETQYF. As DNA, the CDR3 is TGTGCCAGCAGTTTAGGAGACGAAGAGACCCAGTACTTC.

The genes are TRBV7-8 and TRBJ2-3; D may be TRBD1 (6 bases). Trimming removed 5 bases at V and 2 bases at J, with 17 bases between. The CDR3 runs 16 residues. Germline V lookup: CDR1 SGHVS, CDR2 FQNEAQ. In DNA form, the CDR3 reads TGTGCCAGCAGCCCAACGGGCCAGGGGAACACAGATACGCAGTATTTT. Amino acid sequence: CASSPTGQGNTDTQYF. The full variable domain, completed using reference TRBV7-8 and TRBJ2-3, is GAGVSQSPRYKVAKRGQDVALRCDPISGHVSLFWYQQALGQGPEFLTYFQNEAQLDKSGLPSDRFFAERPEGSVSTLKIQRTQQEDSAVYLCASSPTGQGNTDTQYFGPGTRLTVL.

The chain recombines TRBV6-4 with TRBJ2-1; D remains ambiguous. CDR1 and CDR2 (germline): MRHNA, SNTAGT. The CDR3 sequence is 14 residues long. V was trimmed by 2 bases and J by 0 bases, leaving 5 bases between them. CDR3 coding DNA: TGTGCCAGCAGTGACGGTGCCTCCTACAATGAGCAGTTCTTC. The encoded protein is CASSDGASYNEQFF.

V and J are TRBV15 and TRBJ2-3; the D gene is possibly TRBD2 (5 bases). V lost 8 bases, J lost 5 bases, and 5 bases lay in between. From germline, CDR1 is LNHNV and CDR2 YYDKDF (reference sequence). The CDR3 extends over 10 amino acids. CDR3: CATRGDTQYF. In nucleotides, the CDR3 is TGTGCCACCCGGGGAGATACGCAGTATTTT.

The gene calls are TRBV5-4 and TRBJ2-7; tentatively, D is TRBD1 (6 bases). CDR1 is SGHNT and CDR2 is YYREEE in the germline V gene (reference sequence). CDR3 length equals 14 residues. Trimming stripped 4 bases from V and 2 bases from J, with 13 bases between. CDR3 nucleotide sequence: TGTGCCAGCAGCCAGACAGGCTCCCCCTACGAGCAGTACTTC. Translation gives CASSQTGSPYEQYF.

The rearrangement uses TRBV10-2 and TRBJ2-1; no definite D call. Germline V CDR1 and CDR2: WSHSY, SAAADI. Trimming stripped 4 bases from V and 0 bases from J, with 4 bases between. There are 13 residues in the CDR3. CDR3 nucleotide sequence: TGCGCCAGCAGTGTGGGCTCCTACAATGAGCAGTTCTTC. This codes for CASSVGSYNEQFF.